This T cell receptor (beta chain) was documented in a study of CXCR3-negative and CXCR3-positive naive CD8 T cells. 5' RACE with UMI labels generated the TRB cDNA libraries. Reprocessing the 5' RACE reads, TCRdb reports a single entry for every CDR3 protein and omits DNA. The listing contains tens of thousands of distinct CDR3 sequences. CD45RO-CCR7+CD27+CD95- expression identified naive CD8+ T cells. The CDR3 is 16 residues long. Germline V lookup: CDR1 MNHEY, CDR2 SVGEGT. The chain recombines TRBV6-2 or TRBV6-3 with TRBJ2-6. The material sequenced was naive CXCR3- CD8+ T cells from blood. The subset denotes: CD45RO-CCR7+CD27+CD95- naive CD8+ T cells lacking CXCR3 (TNR3-). The clonotype comes from a human donor in good health. Some clones in this sample may be carry-over from other donors' samples. Here the CDR3 reads CASSYFGLDGANVLTF.